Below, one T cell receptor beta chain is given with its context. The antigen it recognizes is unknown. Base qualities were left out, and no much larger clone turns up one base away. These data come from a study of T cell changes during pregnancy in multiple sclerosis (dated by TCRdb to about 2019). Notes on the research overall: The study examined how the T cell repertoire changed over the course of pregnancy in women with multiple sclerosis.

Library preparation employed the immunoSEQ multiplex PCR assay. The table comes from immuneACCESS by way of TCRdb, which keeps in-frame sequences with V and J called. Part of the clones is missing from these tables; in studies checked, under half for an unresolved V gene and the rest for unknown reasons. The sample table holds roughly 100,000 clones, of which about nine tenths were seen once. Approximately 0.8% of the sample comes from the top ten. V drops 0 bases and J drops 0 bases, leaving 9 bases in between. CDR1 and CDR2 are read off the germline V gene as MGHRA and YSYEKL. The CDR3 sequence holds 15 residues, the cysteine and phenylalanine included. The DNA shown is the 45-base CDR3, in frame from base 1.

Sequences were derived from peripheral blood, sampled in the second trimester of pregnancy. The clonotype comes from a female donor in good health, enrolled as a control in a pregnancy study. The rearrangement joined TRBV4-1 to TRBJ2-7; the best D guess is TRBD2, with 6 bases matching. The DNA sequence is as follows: TGCGCCAGCAGCCAAGAGGGGCGGGGCTCCTACGAGCAGTACTTC. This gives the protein CASSQEGRGSYEQYF.